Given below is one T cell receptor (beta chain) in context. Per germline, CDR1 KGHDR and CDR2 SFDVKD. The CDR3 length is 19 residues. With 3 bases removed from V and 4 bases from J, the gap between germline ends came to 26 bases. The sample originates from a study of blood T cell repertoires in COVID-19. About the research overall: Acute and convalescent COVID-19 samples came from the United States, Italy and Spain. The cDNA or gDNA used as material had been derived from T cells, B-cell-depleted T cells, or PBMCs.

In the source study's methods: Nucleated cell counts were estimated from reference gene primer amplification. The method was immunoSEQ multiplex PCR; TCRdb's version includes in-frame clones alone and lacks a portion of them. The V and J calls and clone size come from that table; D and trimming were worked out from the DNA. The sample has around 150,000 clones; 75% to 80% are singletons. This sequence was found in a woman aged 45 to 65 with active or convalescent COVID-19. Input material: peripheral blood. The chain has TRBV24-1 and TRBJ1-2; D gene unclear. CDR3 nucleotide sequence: TGTGCCACCAGTGATCTAGGAGAGGCGAGCAGCGGAGGACTCTATGGCTACACCTTC. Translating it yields CATSDLGEASSGGLYGYTF.